This T cell receptor (beta chain) was retrieved from a study of cytomegalovirus exposure and HLA in healthy donors. Measured with immunoSEQ multiplex PCR; TCRdb has only the in-frame clones, and not every one. The table records some 140,000 clones, approximately 85% of them present only once. CDR1 and CDR2 from the germline V gene are SGHAT and FQNNGV. This CDR3 is built from 15 residues. Trimming at V came to 5 bases and at J to 8 bases, leaving 11 bases not matched to a gene. The material sequenced was PBMCs. This TCR was recovered from a woman younger than 45 in good health and CMV-seronegative. The rearrangement joins TRBV11-2 to TRBJ1-4, with 7 bases that match TRBD1. DNA of the CDR3: TGTGCCAGCAGCCGAATTGCAGGGGGTAGGGAAAAACTGTTTTTT. Translation: CASSRIAGGREKLFF.